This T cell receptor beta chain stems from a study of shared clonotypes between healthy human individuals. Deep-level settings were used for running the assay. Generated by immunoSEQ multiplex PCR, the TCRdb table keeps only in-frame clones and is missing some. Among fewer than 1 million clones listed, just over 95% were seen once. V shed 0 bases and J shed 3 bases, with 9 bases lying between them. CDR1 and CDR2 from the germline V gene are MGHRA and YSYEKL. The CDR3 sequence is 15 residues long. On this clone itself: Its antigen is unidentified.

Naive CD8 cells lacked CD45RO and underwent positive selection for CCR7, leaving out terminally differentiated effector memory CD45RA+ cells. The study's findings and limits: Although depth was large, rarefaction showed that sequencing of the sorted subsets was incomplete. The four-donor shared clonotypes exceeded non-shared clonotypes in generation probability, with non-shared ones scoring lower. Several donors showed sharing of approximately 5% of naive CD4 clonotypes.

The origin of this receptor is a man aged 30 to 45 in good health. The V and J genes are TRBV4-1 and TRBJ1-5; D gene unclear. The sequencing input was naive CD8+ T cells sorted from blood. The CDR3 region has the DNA TGCGCCAGCAGCCAAGATGCCAGTACCAATCAGCCCCAGCATTTT. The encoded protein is CASSQDASTNQPQHF.